This T cell receptor beta chain was recovered during a study of regulatory T cells in long-lasting Graves disease (dated by TCRdb to 2020 to 2023). Notes on the research overall: Antithyroid drugs had been taken for less than 3 months by newly diagnosed Graves' disease patients. Peripheral blood TCR sequencing and RNA sequencing compared persistent Graves' disease patients with newly diagnosed Graves' disease patients. The study took place in China and was registered as a clinical trial. A total of 33 samples underwent TCR sequencing, from about 13 patients with persistent Graves' disease and about 20 patients with newly diagnosed Graves' disease.

Regarding this clonotype: Its antigen remains undetermined. The record has no base qualities; no much larger clone is one base away.

Overall study results and their limits: Sequencing and analysis were restricted to the TCR beta chain. More public clonotypes were shared among persistent patients (under 3,000) than among newly diagnosed patients (roughly 1,000). Compared with newly diagnosed patients, patients with persistent Graves' disease had lower TCR Shannon entropy and fewer highly expanded clones, which suggests clonal expansion. Because the primary lesion, thyroid tissue, could not be accessed, the study looked at peripheral blood alone. Preferential use of TRBV28, TRBJ1-2 and TRBJ2-5 was observed in persistent disease, whereas TRBV20-1 and TRBJ2-1 were favored in newly diagnosed disease. The authors acknowledged the small sample size as a limitation that may reduce accuracy.

The germline V gene supplies CDR1 SGHTA and CDR2 FQGTGA. The junction shows trimming of 0 bases on V and 6 bases on J, plus 8 bases between the germline ends. The cysteine opens and the phenylalanine closes a CDR3 of 13 amino acids. Only the CDR3 part of the read is kept: 39 bases, read in frame from the first base. The time point label, read with the paper, signifies: newly diagnosed GD, antithyroid drugs for less than 3 months. For both TCR sequencing and RNA sequencing, RNA was extracted from PBMCs in TRIzol. The diagnosis of Graves' disease followed American Thyroid Association guidelines. Recruitment of patients was carried out at an endocrinology department in Xi'an, China. Each patient gave approximately 8.8 milliliters of peripheral blood, collected in an EDTA anticoagulant tube. Ficoll Paque Plus density gradient separation was used to isolate PBMCs, and no further T cell sorting was done. An Agilent 2100 Bioanalyzer and agarose gel were used to check RNA quality, and a NanoDrop 2000 was used to measure RNA concentration.

Receptor amplification or capture employed multiplex PCR. Data came from an Illumina HiSeq 4000. To build TCR beta libraries, CDR3 regions were amplified by Arm-PCR using iRepertoire HTBI primers. Gel purification was performed on PCR products prior to sequencing. The paper's data handling went like this. Across samples, 55 to 80 TRBV and over 11 TRBJ segments were identified and used for gene usage analysis of CDR3 amino acid clonotypes. COPE and FqMerger were used to merge the filtered high-quality paired reads into contigs. BLAST was used to align contigs to the IMGT TRBV, TRBD and TRBJ reference genes, and CDR3 was defined following IMGT. Highly expanded clones were defined as clonotypes with a frequency above 0.1%. Repertoire diversity was measured by Shannon entropy, and V-J evenness by the Gini coefficient. Public clonotypes were defined as clonotypes shared by more than one individual. The raw public reads went through TCRdb reprocessing: fastp at Q25, MiXCR clone calling, in-frame beta chains kept. All rows with the same CDR3 protein become a single entry with the most common DNA and genes. The V and J calls come from TCRdb's annotation, not from the publication. A total of about 360,000 distinct CDR3 sequences appear in this sample, around 16% of them only once. The top ten constitute 20% to 25% of the sample.

These same records also appear under a second study, on T cells in Graves' hyperthyroidism and ophthalmopathy. The second publication reports: Stable Graves' hyperthyroidism was defined as the absence of progression to ophthalmopathy over 18 months of follow-up. Hyperthyroidism patients were newly diagnosed, had a disease duration of under 2 months, and were aged 18 to 65 years. Patients with uncontrolled infections, other autoimmune diseases, pregnancy or lactation were excluded. Diagnoses were based on clinical symptoms, serum thyroxine and TRAb, thyroid ultrasound and orbital computed tomography. The first round of RT-PCR for the TCR CDR3 was performed with the HTBI primer set and the Qiagen OneStep RT-PCR kit. Most expanded thyroid clonotypes (frequency above 0.001) were also found in blood, which suggests that blood repertoires may mirror thyroid immune responses. Ophthalmopathy was separated from stable hyperthyroidism by a 13 V-J signature model, with 85% to 90% sensitivity and approximately 81% specificity obtained in cross-validation and 80%/75% obtained in testing. In validation, the model predicted progression to ophthalmopathy a median of about 6 months before onset, with roughly 70% sensitivity and roughly 72% specificity. A discovery cohort of around 98 patients, roughly 40 with Graves' ophthalmopathy and under 60 with stable Graves' hyperthyroidism, was used to find distinguishing TCR V-J signatures. Prospective prediction of ophthalmopathy was tested in an independent validation cohort of approximately 19 hyperthyroidism patients and some 17 patients who later progressed to ophthalmopathy. For training and testing, the 110 or so patients in the discovery cohort were randomly divided in a 7:3 ratio. In addition, the study compared T-cell repertoires in thyroid tissue and in blood from about 6 Graves' hyperthyroidism patients. After blood sampling, hyperthyroidism patients were treated with methimazole at a starting dose of 30 mg daily, and ophthalmopathy patients were treated with high-dose intravenous methylprednisolone. The libraries were constructed in a second round of multiplex PCR and then size-selected and purified. The libraries were sequenced on an Illumina HiSeq2000 using paired-end 100 bp reads. Raw data were processed with SOAPnuke, discarding reads with adapters, uncalled bases, mean Phred below 15, or no exact constant-primer or identifier match. COPE v1.2.5 was used to merge the high-quality paired reads, and each unique nucleotide sequence was defined as a clonotype. MiTCR v1.1 was used to align the clonotypes against IMGT TRBV, TRBD and TRBJ reference segments. The analysis was restricted to V-J combinations with a frequency above 0.0001, which together covered over 99% of the repertoires. The TCS score was defined as the ratio of F50 (clonal expansion) to E x V (chaos), calculated using BLOSUM62-based TCRdist between CDR3 peptides within each V-J. Welch's t-statistics and random forest reduced 500 to 650 V-J features to around 14, which were used in a naive Bayes classifier (R e1071). No statistical method was used to fix the sample size in advance, and group allocation was not hidden from the investigators. TCR Vbeta CDR3 sequencing of 120 to 150 peripheral blood samples (around 45 ophthalmopathy, 75 to 85 hyperthyroidism and around 17 progressor patients) is reported in the paper.

The rearranged chain carries TRBV7-3 and TRBJ1-1; the D gene is possibly TRBD1, with 5 bases matching. The sequences come from peripheral blood mononuclear cells (PBMCs), collected at new diagnosis, from a patient treated with antithyroid drugs. This receptor was obtained from a woman aged 18-29 years with Graves disease. Donor details come from another sample of the same person, matched by shared clones. The DNA is as follows: TGTGCCAGCAGCTTAACCCGGGGCGCTGAAGCTTTCTTT. This codes for CASSLTRGAEAFF. Where the CDR3 stops, the reference TRBV7-3 and TRBJ1-1 genes take over; the full variable domain is GAGVSQTPSNKVTEKGKYVELRCDPISGHTALYWYRQSLGQGPEFLIYFQGTGAADDSGLPNDRFFAVRPEGSVSTLKIQRTERGDSAVYLCASSLTRGAEAFFGQGTRLTVV.